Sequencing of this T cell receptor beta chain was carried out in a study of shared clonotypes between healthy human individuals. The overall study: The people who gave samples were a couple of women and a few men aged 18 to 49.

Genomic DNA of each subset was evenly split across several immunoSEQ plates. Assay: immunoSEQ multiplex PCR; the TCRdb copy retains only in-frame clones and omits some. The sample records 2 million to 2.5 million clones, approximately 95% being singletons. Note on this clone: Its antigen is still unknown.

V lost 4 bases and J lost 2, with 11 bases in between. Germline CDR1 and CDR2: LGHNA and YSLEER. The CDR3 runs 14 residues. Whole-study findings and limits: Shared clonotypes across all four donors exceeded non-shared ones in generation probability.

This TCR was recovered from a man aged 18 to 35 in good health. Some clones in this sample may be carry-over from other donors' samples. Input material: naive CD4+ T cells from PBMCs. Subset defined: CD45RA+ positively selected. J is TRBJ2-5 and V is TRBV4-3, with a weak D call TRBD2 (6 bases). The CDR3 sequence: CASSPRGIQETQYF. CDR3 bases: TGCGCCAGCAGCCCTCGGGGGATACAAGAGACCCAGTACTTC.